This TCR beta chain was sequenced for a study of regulatory and conventional T cells in RAG deficiency. Per the germline V gene, CDR1 is WNHNN and CDR2 is SYGVQD (reference sequence). The V gene lost 0 bases and the J gene lost 4 bases, with 11 bases spanning the gap. CDR3 size: 15 residues. Study findings and constraints: Shorter CDR3s in all patient subsets; >85% Treg-Tconv overlap in Omenn. Treg unique TCR beta sequences were around 100-fold fewer in Omenn syndrome and CID/AS patients than controls. Shannon entropy was markedly lower and Simpson indices higher in RAG-deficient patients than control T-cell subsets.

Only in-frame clones appear in the TCRdb table, and some are missing; sequencing was by immunoSEQ multiplex PCR. The sample records 34,000 or so clones, around 91% being singletons. As concerns this clone: The antigen is unknown.

This sample was shared with a second study, whose subject was regulatory T cells. This second report adds: The primer mix had 52 TRBV and 13 TRBJ primers.

The gene calls are TRBV10-1 and TRBJ2-3; D is unresolved. The TCR sequence derives from a human donor in good health. Sequences were obtained from CD8+ T cells sorted from blood. CDR3 sequence reads: CASSESGRVSDTQYF. CDR3 coding DNA: TGCGCCAGCAGTGAGTCGGGTCGGGTATCAGATACGCAGTATTTT.